This T cell receptor beta chain was captured by sequencing in a study of CD8 T cells in Susac syndrome. Reverse transcription used about 0.45 to 1 ug RNA and random hexamers. TCRdb re-called the immunoSEQ multiplex PCR reads through MiXCR, storing one row per CDR3 protein. The sample consists of around 200,000 distinct CDR3 sequences, 85% to 95% of them appearing once. This CDR3 has 20 residues. Each multiple sclerosis control was a treatment-naive patient with relapsing-remitting disease that was either stable or active. TEMRA cells were FACS-enriched, with CD8+ and CD4+ T cells isolated negatively.

The sequence came from a human donor with multiple sclerosis. The specimen was CD4+ T cells from PBMCs. The rearrangement joins TRBV21-1 to TRBJ2-1; the table's D call TRBD1 went unverified against the DNA. TRBV21-1 is flagged as a pseudogene. This CDR3 is CASSKAGAGAIPSSYNEQFF. Here the CDR3 DNA reads TGTGCCAGCAGCAAAGCGGGAGCGGGGGCAATTCCAAGCTCCTACAATGAGCAGTTCTTC.